This T cell receptor beta chain appears in the sequencing data of a study of T cell responses to AZD1222 COVID-19 vaccine. Across the whole study: Second doses at about 4 or about 12 weeks were pooled. Study-level findings and limits: Once two AZD1222 doses were given, Spike-specific TCR breadth and depth went up. The donor group comprised mostly white British people and more females; the analysis possibly underestimated clonal diversity.

Clones were sequenced by immunoSEQ multiplex PCR, and TCRdb holds only the in-frame ones, with some missing. The sample includes over 50,000 clones, 84% seen only once; the top ten take roughly a quarter. The germline CDR1 and CDR2 sequences are LNHDA and SQIVND (reference sequence). This CDR3 is built from 15 residues. Trimming shortened V by 6 bases and J by 1 base, and 13 bases separated the two germline ends. Note on this clone: Its antigen is currently unknown.

The sample in question was peripheral blood, obtained on day 0 of AZD1222 vaccination. The TCR sequence derives from an adult in good health. V and J are TRBV19 and TRBJ1-5; TRBD1 might be the D (6 bases). The CDR3 loop is CASSQGKRSNQPQHF. The CDR3 coding sequence is TGTGCCAGTAGCCAGGGGAAAAGGAGCAATCAGCCCCAGCATTTT. The whole variable domain, filled in from reference TRBV19 and TRBJ1-5, reads DGGITQSPKYLFRKEGQNVTLSCEQNLNHDAMYWYRQDPGQGLRLIYYSQIVNDFQKGDIAEGYSVSREKKESFPLTVTSAQKNPTAFYLCASSQGKRSNQPQHFGDGTRLSIL.